Presented here are 9 T cell receptor beta chains from one specimen sequenced in a study of cytomegalovirus exposure and HLA in healthy donors. PCR amplification relied on 60 Vbeta primers (plus 13 Jbeta primers). The protocol was immunoSEQ multiplex PCR, while the TCRdb copy is restricted to in-frame clones and leaves out a portion. This table holds 130,000 or so clones, roughly four fifths found once. The sample comprised PBMCs. The receptors here all came from a female donor in good health and CMV-seronegative.

The chain is built from TRBV28 and TRBJ1-5, with TRBD1 matching over 9 bases. Trimming removed 5 bases from V and 3 bases from J; junction bases left unmatched: 23. CDR3 length equals 21 residues. Germline assignment: CDR1 MDHEN and CDR2 SYDVKM. The CDR3 bases are TGTGCCAGCAGTACCAATAGGGGGACAGGGCTGAGAGTCCAACTCAATCAGCCCCAGCATTTT. Its translation is CASSTNRGTGLRVQLNQPQHF.

This clone was detected only a few times. V usage is TRBV10-2 and J usage is TRBJ2-7; D may be TRBD1 (6 bases). From germline, CDR1 is WSHSY and CDR2 SAAADI. The CDR3 is made up of 13 amino acids. With 8 bases removed from V and 7 bases from J, the gap between germline ends came to 18 bases. The CDR3 DNA reads as TGCGCCAGCGCGACAGGACCCATGGTGGAGCAGTACTTC. Translated, it gives CASATGPMVEQYF.

This chain joins TRBV19 and TRBJ2-7; TRBD1 agrees at 7 bases. The V and J ends lost 6 bases and 3 bases, in that order; junction bases with no gene match: 14. Germline-derived CDR1 and CDR2 are LNHDA and SQIVND (reference sequence). This CDR3 region has 16 residues. The CDR3 nucleotides read TGTGCCAGTAGGCCTACACCGGGACAGCGAAGCTACGAGCAGTACTTC. It yields the protein CASRPTPGQRSYEQYF.

This clone was observed a few times. V gene TRBV19 combines with J gene TRBJ1-4; D remains unclear. CDR3 length equals 15 residues. Per the germline V gene, CDR1 is LNHDA and CDR2 is SQIVND (reference sequence). V dropped 5 bases and J dropped 0 bases, with 10 bases sitting between them. DNA for the CDR3: TGTGCCAGTAGTTTGTCACCGGCAACTAATGAAAAACTGTTTTTT. The encoded protein is CASSLSPATNEKLFF.

V is TRBV28 and J is TRBJ1-4, with a tentative D call TRBD1 (5 bases). The germline V and J ends were trimmed by 6 bases and 5 bases, with 16 bases remaining between them. Germline V gene lookup returns CDR1 MDHEN and CDR2 SYDVKM. This CDR3 is 15 amino acids long. The CDR3 DNA reads TGTGCCAGCAGCTCAGGCGGGGCGGAAAATGAAAAACTGTTTTTT. Translation gives CASSSGGAENEKLFF.

This clone was seen more than once but under ten times. The chain recombines TRBV9 with TRBJ1-5; no firm D call. There are 15 residues in the CDR3. The V gene's germline CDR1 is SGDLS and CDR2 YYNGEE. Deletions cut 0 bases from V and 3 bases from J, with 10 bases between. The CDR3 reads CASSVEGGLNQPQHF. The DNA for the CDR3 is TGTGCCAGCAGCGTAGAGGGCGGACTCAATCAGCCCCAGCATTTT.

Details on this clone: The junction departs from germline at one end; a sequencing error may be responsible. CDR3 coding DNA: TGTGCTAGCAGCTTTAGCGGGAGGGCCGCGGAGACCCAGTACTTC. This sequence encodes CASSFSGRAAETQYF. The V call is TRBV7-7, the J call TRBJ2-5, with TRBD2 matching 11 bases. Germline CDR1 and CDR2: SSHAT and FNYEAQ (reference sequence). The CDR3 is 15 amino acids.

Only one count was recorded for this clone. The chain uses TRBV18 and TRBJ2-1, with 7 bases aligning to TRBD1. Germline lookup yields CDR1 KGHSH and CDR2 LQKENI. The CDR3 sequence is 16 residues long. The V segment lost 2 bases and the J segment 1 base; nucleotides outside the gene matches: 5. CDR3 sequence (DNA): TGTGCCAGCTCACCAGTGGGACAGCTATCCTACAATGAGCAGTTCTTC. It translates to CASSPVGQLSYNEQFF.

The chain is built from TRBV4-1 and TRBJ1-2; TRBD1 agrees at 7 bases. Trimming cost V 4 bases and J 3 bases; bases outside gene matches: 8. Germline V gene sequence: CDR1 MGHRA, CDR2 YSYEKL. This CDR3 has 15 amino acids. The CDR3 protein is CASSPGQEIHYGYTF. The CDR3, as DNA: TGCGCCAGCAGCCCCGGACAGGAGATTCACTATGGCTACACCTTC.